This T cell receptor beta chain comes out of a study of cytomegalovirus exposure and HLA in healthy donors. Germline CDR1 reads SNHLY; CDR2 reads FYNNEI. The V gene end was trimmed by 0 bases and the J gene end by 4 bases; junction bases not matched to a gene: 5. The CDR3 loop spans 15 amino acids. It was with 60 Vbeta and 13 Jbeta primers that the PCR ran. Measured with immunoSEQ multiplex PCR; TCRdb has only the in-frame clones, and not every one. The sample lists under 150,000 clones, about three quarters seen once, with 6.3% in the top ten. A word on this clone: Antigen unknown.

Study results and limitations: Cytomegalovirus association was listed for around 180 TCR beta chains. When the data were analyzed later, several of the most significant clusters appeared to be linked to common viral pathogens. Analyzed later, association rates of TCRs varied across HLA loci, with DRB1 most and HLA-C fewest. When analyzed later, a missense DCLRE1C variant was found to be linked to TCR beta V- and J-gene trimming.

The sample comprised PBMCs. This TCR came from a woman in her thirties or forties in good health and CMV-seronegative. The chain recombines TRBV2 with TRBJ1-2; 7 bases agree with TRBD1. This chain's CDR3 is CASSEARDRIYGYTF. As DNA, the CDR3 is TGTGCCAGCAGTGAAGCGCGGGACAGAATCTATGGCTACACCTTC.